Shown below are 9 T cell receptor beta chains from a single sample sequenced in a study of shared clonotypes between healthy human individuals. TCRdb's copy holds only in-frame clones and misses some; the assay was immunoSEQ multiplex PCR. This sample carries about 360,000 clones, less than 85% of them seen once, and the ten largest clones take about 9.4%. The sample taken for sequencing was memory CD4+ T cells sorted from blood. Subset meaning: CD45RA-negative fraction. These receptors all come from a man in his thirties or forties in good health.

This clone is a singleton in its sample. The rearrangement links TRBV18 to TRBJ2-1; TRBD2 matches at 7 bases. CDR1 is KGHSH, CDR2 LQKENI, per germline. This CDR3 has 16 amino acids. V trimming: 1 base; J trimming: 2 bases; junction bases outside the gene matches: 5. The CDR3 DNA reads TGTGCCAGCTCACCACTAGGAGCGGGACCCTACAATGAGCAGTTCTTC. This codes for CASSPLGAGPYNEQFF.

The genes are TRBV5-4 and TRBJ2-2; D not certain. The CDR3 spans 13 residues. CDR1 is SGHNT, CDR2 YYREEE, per germline (reference sequence). V shed 4 bases and J shed 5 bases, with 9 bases lying between them. This CDR3 reads CASSPRWTGELFF. In DNA form, the CDR3 reads TGTGCCAGCAGCCCGAGATGGACCGGGGAGCTGTTTTTT.

As concerns this clone: Other DNA sequences in this specimen translate into the identical CDR3. V is TRBV28 and J is TRBJ1-5, with D unclear. This CDR3 comprises 12 residues. V dropped 6 bases and J dropped 3 bases, with 6 bases sitting between them. CDR1 MDHEN and CDR2 SYDVKM come from the germline V gene. The CDR3 is CASSPNNQPQHF. For the CDR3, the DNA is TGTGCCAGCAGCCCGAACAATCAGCCCCAGCATTTT. The full variable domain, with the rest looked up from reference TRBV28 and TRBJ1-5, is DVKVTQSSRYLVKRTGEKVFLECVQDMDHENMFWYRQDPGLGLRLIYFSYDVKMKEKGDIPEGYSVSREKKERFSLILESASTNQTSMYLCASSPNNQPQHFGDGTRLSIL.

In its sample, this clone was seen a few times. V gene TRBV2 combines with J gene TRBJ1-6; D remains unclear. The V end lost 6 bases, the J end lost 14 bases, and 14 bases lay between the germline ends. CDR1 is SNHLY, CDR2 FYNNEI, per germline. The CDR3 spans 12 residues. CDR3 coding DNA: TGTGCCAGCAGCCCGAGGGCGGTTTCCCTCCACTTT. Residues: CASSPRAVSLHF.

The chain employs TRBV7-9 and TRBJ2-1; possibly TRBD1 or TRBD2 for D (5 bases each). CDR1 and CDR2 from the germline V gene are SEHNR and FQNEAQ (reference sequence). With 6 bases removed from V and 7 bases from J, the gap between germline ends came to 13 bases. This CDR3 spans 13 amino acids. The CDR3: CASSRDVLNEQFF. The DNA for the CDR3 is TGTGCCAGCAGTCGGGACGTCCTGAATGAGCAGTTCTTC.

The gene calls are TRBV5-5 and TRBJ2-5; 8 bases are shared with TRBD1. The CDR3 has 16 amino acids. The germline CDR1 and CDR2 sequences are SGHKS and YYEKEE (reference sequence). V shed 3 bases, J shed 4 bases, and the junction held 11 bases outside the gene matches. The CDR3 DNA follows: TGTGCCAGCAGCTCCCAGCTTCAGGGGGCAGGAGAGACCCAGTACTTC. This encodes CASSSQLQGAGETQYF.

The V call is TRBV5-6, the J call TRBJ2-1; D possibly corresponds to TRBD2 (5 bases). The ends were cut back, 4 bases at V and 6 bases at J, with 20 bases in the middle. Germline loops: CDR1 SGHDT, CDR2 YYEEEE. The CDR3 runs 16 residues. The CDR3 sequence: CASSQDLARIRNEQFF. CDR3 sequence (DNA): TGTGCCAGCAGCCAGGACTTAGCGAGGATCCGCAATGAGCAGTTCTTC.

The chain recombines TRBV7-3 with TRBJ2-2, with a weak D call TRBD2 (6 bases). The CDR3 has 14 residues. Trimming took 2 bases from V and 7 from J, leaving 11 bases between them. Germline V lookup: CDR1 SGHTA, CDR2 FQGTGA. The CDR3 sequence is CASSLSGSGGELFF. CDR3 DNA: TGTGCCAGCAGCTTATCCGGGAGCGGCGGGGAGCTGTTTTTT.

The chain uses TRBV5-4 and TRBJ2-7; D remains ambiguous. The length of the CDR3 is 18 residues. V lost 1 base, J lost 4 bases, and 24 bases lay in between. The germline CDR1 and CDR2 sequences are SGHNT and YYREEE (reference sequence). In DNA, the CDR3 is TGTGCCAGCAGCTTGTCGTCTTCCTTAGGAGCCGGCGGATACGAGCAGTACTTC. Its translation is CASSLSSSLGAGGYEQYF.